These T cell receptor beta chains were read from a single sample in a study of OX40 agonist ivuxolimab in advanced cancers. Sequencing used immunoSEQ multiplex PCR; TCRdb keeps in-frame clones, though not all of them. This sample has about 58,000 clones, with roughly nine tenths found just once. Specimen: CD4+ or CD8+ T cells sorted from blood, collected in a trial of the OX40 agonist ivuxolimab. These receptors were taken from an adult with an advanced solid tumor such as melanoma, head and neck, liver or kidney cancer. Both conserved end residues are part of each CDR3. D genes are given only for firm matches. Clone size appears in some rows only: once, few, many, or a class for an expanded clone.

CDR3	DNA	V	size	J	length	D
CASSLQRLTGELFF	TGTGCCAGCAGCTTACAGCGGCTAACCGGGGAGCTGTTTTTT	TRBV7-9	once	TRBJ2-2	14	.
CASSSSFGQPQHF	TGTGCCAGCAGTTCCTCCTTCGGTCAGCCCCAGCATTTT	TRBV27	.	TRBJ1-5	13	.
CASSLGSHEQYF	TGTGCCAGCAGTTTAGGGTCCCACGAGCAGTACTTC	TRBV28	.	TRBJ2-7	12	.
CASSLPAPDRAEQYF	TGTGCCAGCAGCCTTCCGGCCCCAGACAGGGCCGAGCAGTACTTC	TRBV11-3	.	TRBJ2-7	15	TRBD1
CASSEEVGWNEQFF	TGTGCCAGCAGTGAAGAGGTGGGGTGGAATGAGCAGTTCTTC	TRBV6-1	few	TRBJ2-1	14	.
CASSSRKDTEAFF	TGTGCCAGTAGCTCCCGGAAAGACACTGAAGCTTTCTTT	TRBV19	.	TRBJ1-1	13	.
CASSPRVRGSIPAENEQFF	TGTGCCAGCAGCCCCAGGGTGCGAGGCAGCATTCCGGCCGAGAATGAGCAGTTCTTC	TRBV7-9	.	TRBJ2-1	19	.
CSVVGHQLSTDTQYF	TGCAGCGTTGTCGGACACCAGCTTAGCACAGATACGCAGTATTTT	TRBV29-1	.	TRBJ2-3	15	.
CASSQETGAAEQFF	TGCGCCAGCAGCCAAGAAACAGGGGCGGCCGAGCAGTTCTTC	TRBV4-3	.	TRBJ2-1	14	TRBD1
CASRSFCCNQPQHF	TGCGCCAGCCGTTCTTTCTGTTGCAATCAGCCCCAGCATTTT	TRBV23-1	.	TRBJ1-5	14	.
CASSLEGKYGYTF	TGTGCCAGCAGCTTAGAGGGGAAGTATGGCTACACCTTC	TRBV7-9	.	TRBJ1-2	13	.
CASSLGTYEEAFF	TGTGCCAGCAGCTTAGGGACATATGAAGAAGCTTTCTTT	TRBV7-9	.	TRBJ1-1	13	.
CASSPGGNTEAFF	TGTGCCAGCAGCCCAGGGGGGAACACTGAAGCTTTCTTT	TRBV27	.	TRBJ1-1	13	TRBD1
CASMAAGEEYEQYF	TGTGCCAGCATGGCCGCGGGAGAGGAGTACGAGCAGTACTTC	TRBV2	.	TRBJ2-7	14	TRBD2
CASSLVLGRFTDTQYF	TGTGCCAGCAGCTTAGTATTGGGGAGGTTCACAGATACGCAGTATTTT	TRBV7-9	.	TRBJ2-3	16	.
CASSLARLMGRDTQYF	TGTGCCAGCAGCTTAGCGAGACTTATGGGCCGCGATACGCAGTATTTT	TRBV7-9	.	TRBJ2-3	16	.
CASRDYNEQFF	TGTGCCAGCAGGGACTACAATGAGCAGTTCTTC	TRBV28	.	TRBJ2-1	11	.
CASSHIVGDEQFF	TGTGCCAGCAGCCACATAGTTGGGGATGAGCAGTTCTTC	TRBV14	.	TRBJ2-1	13	.
CAISESITEQYF	TGTGCCATCAGTGAGTCGATAACCGAGCAGTACTTC	TRBV10-3	.	TRBJ2-7	12	.
CASSGQTSPAQYF	TGTGCCAGCAGTGGACAGACCTCGCCGGCGCAGTACTTC	TRBV7-9	.	TRBJ2-7	13	.
CASSLGAGELFF	TGTGCCAGCAGCTTAGGGGCCGGGGAGCTGTTTTTT	TRBV5-6	.	TRBJ2-2	12	.
CASSIGQGGAYEQYF	TGTGCCAGCAGCATAGGACAGGGAGGTGCGTACGAGCAGTACTTC	TRBV13	.	TRBJ2-7	15	TRBD1
CASSHELSNEQFF	TGCGCCAGCAGCCACGAACTTAGCAATGAGCAGTTCTTC	TRBV4-1	.	TRBJ2-1	13	.
CASSEGPGGVANEQYF	TGTGCCAGCAGCGAGGGACCTGGGGGGGTGGCGAACGAGCAGTACTTC	TRBV9	.	TRBJ2-7	16	TRBD2
CASSLYRESDEQYF	TGTGCCAGCAGCTTATATCGGGAGTCAGACGAGCAGTACTTC	TRBV7-9	.	TRBJ2-7	14	.
CASSITPGYNEQFF	TGTGCCAGTAGTATTACACCCGGATACAATGAGCAGTTCTTC	TRBV19	.	TRBJ2-1	14	.
CASGPAGGANVLTF	TGTGCTAGTGGCCCCGCTGGGGGGGCCAACGTCCTGACTTTC	TRBV12-5	.	TRBJ2-6	14	.
CASTARGAMGNTIYF	TGTGCCAGCACCGCACGGGGGGCGATGGGAAACACCATATATTTT	TRBV28	.	TRBJ1-3	15	.
CAGSSNRESSYNEQFF	TGTGCCGGCAGCTCTAACAGGGAAAGCTCCTACAATGAGCAGTTCTTC	TRBV7-9	.	TRBJ2-1	16	.
CASSRTSGRGTDTQYF	TGCGCCAGCAGCCGGACTAGCGGGAGAGGCACAGATACGCAGTATTTT	TRBV4-3	.	TRBJ2-3	16	TRBD2
CASSMTGKTGELFF	TGTGCCAGTAGTATGACAGGGAAAACCGGGGAGCTGTTTTTT	TRBV19	.	TRBJ2-2	14	TRBD1
CASRGRGELFF	TGTGCCAGCCGAGGGCGCGGGGAGCTGTTTTTT	TRBV25-1	.	TRBJ2-2	11	.
CASSQGQGNTEAFF	TGCGCCAGCAGCCAAGGTCAGGGGAACACTGAAGCTTTCTTT	TRBV4-1	.	TRBJ1-1	14	.
CASSPPGTSGTNEQFF	TGTGCCAGCAGTCCCCCCGGGACTAGCGGGACCAATGAGCAGTTCTTC	TRBV2	.	TRBJ2-1	16	TRBD2
CASSLEAGVSPHTGELFF	TGTGCCAGCAGCTTAGAGGCGGGGGTATCGCCACACACCGGGGAGCTGTTTTTT	TRBV7-9	once	TRBJ2-2	18	TRBD2
CASSPYRDGQETQYF	TGTGCCAGCTCACCTTACCGGGACGGCCAAGAGACCCAGTACTTC	TRBV18	.	TRBJ2-5	15	.
CASSELAGGPNEQFF	TGTGCCAGCAGCGAGCTAGCGGGAGGGCCCAATGAGCAGTTCTTC	TRBV7-2	.	TRBJ2-1	15	TRBD2
CASSPGQGGFDEQFF	TGTGCTAGCAGCCCAGGACAGGGAGGCTTCGATGAGCAGTTCTTC	TRBV7-7	.	TRBJ2-1	15	TRBD1
CASSVRSDRVRSYGYTF	TGTGCCAGCAGTGTCAGATCCGACAGGGTAAGGAGCTATGGCTACACCTTC	TRBV28	.	TRBJ1-2	17	TRBD1
CASSDRSSYNEQFF	TGTGCCAGCAGTGACAGAAGCTCCTACAATGAGCAGTTCTTC	TRBV7-9	.	TRBJ2-1	14	.
CASSAEGDRVSNSPLHF	TGTGCCAGCAGTGCGGAGGGAGACAGGGTTAGCAATTCACCCCTCCACTTT	TRBV6-1	.	TRBJ1-6	17	TRBD1
CASSSRTEFSSYNEQFF	TGTGCCAGCAGCTCACGGACGGAGTTCAGCTCCTACAATGAGCAGTTCTTC	TRBV7-2	.	TRBJ2-1	17	.
CASSSPGEGGHNEQFF	TGTGCCAGCAGCTCCCCCGGGGAGGGAGGTCACAATGAGCAGTTCTTC	TRBV7-9	.	TRBJ2-1	16	TRBD2
CASRPTGDTQYF	TGTGCCAGCAGGCCGACAGGCGATACGCAGTATTTT	TRBV25-1	.	TRBJ2-3	12	.
CASSFWNLVMGGYTF	TGTGCCAGCAGCTTTTGGAATCTAGTAATGGGTGGCTACACCTTC	TRBV12-1	.	TRBJ1-2	15	.
CASSARRSNQPQHF	TGTGCCAGCAGTGCCCGACGGAGCAATCAGCCCCAGCATTTT	TRBV27	.	TRBJ1-5	14	.
CASSGSYNEQFF	TGTGCCAGCAGCGGCTCCTACAATGAGCAGTTCTTC	TRBV7-2	.	TRBJ2-1	12	.
CASSFGAGAGGQYF	TGTGCCAGCAGTTTCGGGGCGGGGGCAGGGGGCCAGTACTTC	TRBV27	once	TRBJ2-5	14	.
CASSLEGSSVETQYF	TGCGCCAGCAGCTTGGAGGGTAGCTCAGTAGAGACCCAGTACTTC	TRBV5-1	.	TRBJ2-5	15	.
CASSVGPVGDTEAFF	TGTGCCAGCAGCGTAGGGCCGGTTGGGGACACTGAAGCTTTCTTT	TRBV9	.	TRBJ1-1	15	.
CATSQSPRGANGELFF	TGTGCCACCAGCCAGTCCCCCCGGGGGGCAAACGGGGAGCTGTTTTTT	TRBV15	.	TRBJ2-2	16	.
CASSRGEGPEETQYF	TGTGCCAGCAGTCGGGGAGAGGGGCCTGAAGAGACCCAGTACTTC	TRBV27	once	TRBJ2-5	15	.
CASGPTGETQYF	TGTGCCAGCGGCCCCACTGGGGAGACCCAGTACTTC	TRBV7-2	.	TRBJ2-5	12	.
CASSFAGGNTEAFF	TGTGCCAGCAGCTTTGCGGGGGGGAACACTGAAGCTTTCTTT	TRBV13	.	TRBJ1-1	14	.
CASRQQGPNEQFF	TGCGCCAGCAGGCAACAGGGACCCAATGAGCAGTTCTTC	TRBV5-1	.	TRBJ2-1	13	.
CASSLENTEAFF	TGTGCCAGCAGCCTCGAAAACACTGAAGCTTTCTTT	TRBV7-9	.	TRBJ1-1	12	.
CASSPPWAAVQETQYF	TGTGCCAGCAGCCCCCCATGGGCGGCGGTACAAGAGACCCAGTACTTC	TRBV7-9	many	TRBJ2-5	16	.
CASSGRTSGIADTQYF	TGTGCCAGCAGCGGACGGACTAGCGGGATCGCAGATACGCAGTATTTT	TRBV7-9	once	TRBJ2-3	16	TRBD2